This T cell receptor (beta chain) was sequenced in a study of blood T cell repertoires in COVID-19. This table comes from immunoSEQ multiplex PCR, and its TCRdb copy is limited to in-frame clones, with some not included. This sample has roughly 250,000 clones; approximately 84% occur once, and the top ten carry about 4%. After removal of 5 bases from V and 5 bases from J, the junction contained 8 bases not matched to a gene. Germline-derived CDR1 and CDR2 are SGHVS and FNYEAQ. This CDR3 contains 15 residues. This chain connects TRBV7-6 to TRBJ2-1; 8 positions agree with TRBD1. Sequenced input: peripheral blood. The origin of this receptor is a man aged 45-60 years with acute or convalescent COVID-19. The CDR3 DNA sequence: TGTGCCAGCAGCCGTAGTCCGACAGGGGACAATGAGCAGTTCTTC. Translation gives CASSRSPTGDNEQFF.